The next 23 T cell receptor beta chains were all read from a single sample in a study of shared clonotypes between healthy human individuals. Here immunoSEQ multiplex PCR was the method, and the copy in TCRdb shows in-frame clones only, minus some. The repertoire holds some 550,000 clones, with 95% to 98% as singletons. The sequenced sample consisted of naive CD4+ T cells sorted from blood. Subset in this sample: CD45RA+ positively selected. The receptors were sampled from a woman between 25 and 40 years old in good health.

The V gene is TRBV5-1, the J gene TRBJ2-7; 12 nucleotides agree with TRBD2. With V trimmed by 0 bases and J by 2 bases, 6 bases remained unmatched. The CDR3 covers 17 residues. The germline CDR1 and CDR2 sequences are SGHRS and YFSETQ. The CDR3 DNA follows: TGCGCCAGCAGCTTGGCCACTAGCGGGAGGAGGACCTACGAGCAGTACTTC. This gives the protein CASSLATSGRRTYEQYF. Full variable domain (remainder filled in from reference TRBV5-1 and TRBJ2-7): KAGVTQTPRYLIKTRGQQVTLSCSPISGHRSVSWYQQTPGQGLQFLFEYFSETQRNKGNFPGRFSGRQFSNSRSEMNVSTLELGDSALYLCASSLATSGRRTYEQYFGPGTRLTVT.

J is TRBJ2-7 and V is TRBV5-1, with 8 bases matching TRBD2. CDR1 is SGHRS and CDR2 is YFSETQ in the germline V gene. CDR3 length equals 15 residues. V shed 4 bases, J shed 4 bases, and the junction held 10 bases outside the gene matches. The CDR3 is CASSTRGGPAYEQYF. As DNA, the CDR3 is TGCGCCAGCAGCACCCGGGGGGGGCCGGCGTACGAGCAGTACTTC.

This chain connects TRBV10-1 to TRBJ2-1, with no clear D. The CDR3 has 14 amino acids. Trimming left V 7 bases short and J 4 bases short, with 14 bases between. Looked up from germline, CDR1 is WNHNN and CDR2 is SYGVQD (reference sequence). The CDR3 region is CASNHDWMYNEQFF. The CDR3 bases are TGCGCCAGCAACCACGACTGGATGTACAATGAGCAGTTCTTC.

This chain connects TRBV6-5 to TRBJ1-1, with D tentatively TRBD1 (5 bases). V lost 8 bases to trimming and J lost 2 bases, with 18 bases between them. The CDR3 contains 15 residues. The germline V gene has CDR1 MNHEY and CDR2 SVGAGI. The CDR3: CASRKAGRSNTEAFF. The CDR3 coding sequence is TGTGCCAGCCGGAAAGCGGGACGGTCCAACACTGAAGCTTTCTTT.

The chain carries TRBV19 and TRBJ1-5; D not certain. V was cut by 7 bases and J by 2 bases, with 15 bases left in between. The length of the CDR3 is 15 residues. Germline loops: CDR1 LNHDA, CDR2 SQIVND (reference sequence). The CDR3 region is CASNPKNRGNQPQHF. In DNA, the CDR3 is TGTGCCAGTAACCCCAAAAACCGGGGCAATCAGCCCCAGCATTTT.

V is TRBV28 and J is TRBJ2-1, with 14 positions matching TRBD2. J lost 8 bases, V lost 1 base, and 4 bases had no gene match. CDR1 is MDHEN, CDR2 SYDVKM, per germline. The CDR3 runs to 16 residues. CDR3: CASSLLGTSGSDEQFF. CDR3 DNA sequence: TGTGCCAGCAGTTTATTGGGGACTAGCGGGAGTGATGAGCAGTTCTTC. Supplemented by reference TRBV28 and TRBJ2-1, the full variable domain reads DVKVTQSSRYLVKRTGEKVFLECVQDMDHENMFWYRQDPGLGLRLIYFSYDVKMKEKGDIPEGYSVSREKKERFSLILESASTNQTSMYLCASSLLGTSGSDEQFFGPGTRLTVL.

The genes are TRBV28 and TRBJ2-3, with D possibly matching TRBD2 (6 bases). Per germline, CDR1 MDHEN and CDR2 SYDVKM. The CDR3 extends over 16 amino acids. The ends were cut back, 3 bases at V and 3 bases at J, with 16 bases in the middle. The CDR3 DNA follows: TGTGCCAGCAGTTTGGGCGGGGCTGGCAGTACAGATACGCAGTATTTT. Residues: CASSLGGAGSTDTQYF.

This sequence joins TRBV28 and TRBJ2-6; D may be TRBD1 (6 bases). The V gene's germline CDR1 is MDHEN and CDR2 SYDVKM. The length of the CDR3 is 18 residues. V was shortened by 1 base and J by 3 bases, with 16 bases between the two germline ends. The CDR3 here is CASSLSSGTPYGANVLTF. CDR3 bases: TGTGCCAGCAGTTTATCCTCCGGGACACCTTATGGGGCCAACGTCCTGACTTTC.

The CDR3 DNA is TGTGCCAGCAGTCAACAGGGTAAGCACGAGCAGTACTTC. As protein: CASSQQGKHEQYF. V is TRBV28 and J is TRBJ2-7; TRBD1 is a possible D gene (6 bases). The V and J ends lost 5 bases and 5 bases respectively, with 13 bases between them. The CDR3 contains 13 residues. Germline V gives CDR1 MDHEN, CDR2 SYDVKM.

The chain links TRBV28 to TRBJ1-4, with 10 bases fitting TRBD1. The V segment lost 7 bases and the J segment 8 bases; nucleotides outside the gene matches: 10. The CDR3 has 15 amino acids. CDR1 is MDHEN and CDR2 is SYDVKM in the germline V gene. The CDR3 loop is CASNGPGQGHEKLFF. The CDR3 DNA reads TGTGCCAGCAATGGACCGGGACAGGGGCACGAAAAACTGTTTTTT.

This sequence joins TRBV29-1 and TRBJ2-7; D is tentatively TRBD1 or TRBD2 (6 bases each). The germline V and J ends were trimmed by 7 bases and 3 bases, with 25 bases remaining between them. The CDR3 spans 16 residues. Germline V gene sequence: CDR1 SQVTM, CDR2 ANQGSEA. The CDR3 DNA reads as TGCAGCGCAATACCTACAGGGACTCTCGCCCTCTACGAGCAGTACTTC. Encoded protein: CSAIPTGTLALYEQYF.

This rearrangement joins TRBV6-5 to TRBJ2-2; 8 nucleotides align to TRBD2. The CDR3 runs to 14 residues. Germline V gene lookup returns CDR1 MNHEY and CDR2 SVGAGI. V trimming: 5 bases; J trimming: 1 base; junction bases outside the gene matches: 0. CDR3 residues: CASSSGRNTGELFF. CDR3 nucleotides: TGTGCCAGCAGTAGCGGGAGGAACACCGGGGAGCTGTTTTTT.

The chain carries TRBV7-9 and TRBJ2-2; D possibly corresponds to TRBD2 (5 bases). Trimming pared 6 bases from V and 6 bases from J, leaving 14 bases between. Germline V gene lookup returns CDR1 SEHNR and CDR2 FQNEAQ (reference sequence). This CDR3 spans 14 amino acids. CDR3 sequence reads: CASSTNAGSGELFF. CDR3 in DNA: TGTGCCAGCAGTACTAATGCGGGTTCCGGGGAGCTGTTTTTT. Together with reference TRBV7-9 and TRBJ2-2, the CDR3 gives the full variable domain: DTGVSQNPRHKITKRGQNVTFRCDPISEHNRLYWYRQTLGQGPEFLTYFQNEAQLEKSRLLSDRFSAERPKGSFSTLEIQRTEQGDSAMYLCASSTNAGSGELFFGEGSRLTVL.

The gene calls are TRBV25-1 and TRBJ1-1; the match to TRBD1 covers 10 bases. This CDR3 is 16 amino acids long. Germline V gene sequence: CDR1 MGHDK, CDR2 SYGVNS. The V segment lost 5 bases and the J segment 5 bases; nucleotides outside the gene matches: 11. The CDR3 DNA sequence: TGTGCCAGCAGTCCTTTACTTGACAGGGGGCAAACTGAAGCTTTCTTT. This translates into CASSPLLDRGQTEAFF.

This rearrangement joins TRBV18 to TRBJ2-7; no firm D call. CDR3 length equals 12 residues. V was shortened by 5 bases and J by 3 bases, with 8 bases between the two germline ends. Germline CDR1 is KGHSH and CDR2 is LQKENI. The CDR3 region has the DNA TGTGCCAGCTCAGACAACTACTACGAGCAGTACTTC. Translating it yields CASSDNYYEQYF.

The genes are TRBV30 and TRBJ2-4; D ambiguous. Germline V lookup: CDR1 GTSNPN, CDR2 SVGIG (reference sequence). CDR3 length: 14 residues. The V gene lost 2 bases and the J gene lost 4 bases, with 12 bases spanning the gap. The CDR3, as DNA: TGTGCCTGGAGTAATTGGGCAGCTAAAAACATTCAGTACTTC. Its protein is CAWSNWAAKNIQYF.

This chain joins TRBV28 and TRBJ2-3; unclear D gene. CDR1 and CDR2 (germline): MDHEN, SYDVKM. CDR3 length: 13 residues. Between the trimmed V and J ends, which lost 7 bases and 1 base, there was a span of 9 bases. The CDR3 sequence is CASTRTGTDTQYF. CDR3 DNA sequence: TGTGCCAGCACCCGAACCGGCACAGATACGCAGTATTTT.

This chain uses TRBV6-1 with TRBJ2-2; TRBD1 agrees at 7 bases. CDR1 is MNHNS, CDR2 SASEGT, per germline. V gave up 6 bases and J gave up 5 bases; unmatched junction bases: 3. The CDR3 covers 13 residues. CDR3 amino acids: CASRHRGTGELFF. Written as DNA, the CDR3 is TGTGCCAGCAGGCACAGGGGAACCGGGGAGCTGTTTTTT.

V gene TRBV29-1 combines with J gene TRBJ2-1; TRBD2 agrees at 12 bases. From germline, CDR1 is SQVTM and CDR2 ANQGSEA. With V trimmed by 5 bases and J by 10 bases, 6 bases remained unmatched. This CDR3 comprises 13 residues. CDR3 residues: CSVRLAGGLEQFF. As DNA, the CDR3 is TGCAGCGTTAGGCTAGCGGGAGGGTTGGAGCAGTTCTTC.

The sample holds one count of this clone. The CDR3 reads CASSLASSGSSYEQYF. CDR3 nucleotides: TGTGCCAGCAGCTTAGCTTCTAGCGGAAGCTCCTACGAGCAGTACTTC. The chain is built from TRBV7-7 and TRBJ2-7, with 7 bases identical to TRBD2. J gave up 0 bases and V 0 bases, and 5 bases lay outside the gene matches. Germline V lookup: CDR1 SSHAT, CDR2 FNYEAQ (reference sequence). This CDR3 spans 16 amino acids.

The chain couples TRBV7-9 to TRBJ2-3; 7 bases align to TRBD2. Germline assignment: CDR1 SEHNR and CDR2 FQNEAQ (reference sequence). The J segment lost 9 bases and the V segment lost 5 bases, leaving 20 bases of the junction unmatched. The CDR3 runs to 17 residues. Here the CDR3 DNA reads TGTGCCAGCAGCCTCACTAGCGATCACCCTAGCGCGCGGACGCAGTATTTT. Translating it yields CASSLTSDHPSARTQYF.

The chain carries TRBV11-1 and TRBJ2-7; D is possibly TRBD1 (6 bases). The length of the CDR3 is 15 residues. Looked up from germline, CDR1 is SGHAT and CDR2 is FQDESV (reference sequence). Trimming pared 2 bases from V and 5 bases from J, leaving 16 bases between. CDR3 loop: CASSLLMAGAHEQYF. For the CDR3, the DNA is TGTGCCAGCAGCTTATTGATGGCAGGGGCGCACGAGCAGTACTTC.

The chain couples TRBV5-1 to TRBJ2-5; tentatively, D is TRBD1 or TRBD2 (5 bases each). TRBJ2-7 explains the end of the DNA better; the J call may be wrong. Germline-derived CDR1 and CDR2 are SGHRS and YFSETQ. The CDR3 spans 15 residues. The CDR3: CASSFGDVGSYEQYF. The DNA of the CDR3 is TGCGCCAGCAGCTTCGGGGACGTAGGCTCCTACGAGCAGTACTTC.